This T cell receptor beta chain was documented in a study of T cell changes during pregnancy in multiple sclerosis. Libraries were prepared by immunoSEQ multiplex PCR; TCRdb keeps only in-frame clonotypes and omits some of them. The table lists approximately 43,000 clones, around 92% of them singletons. CDR3 length equals 15 residues. V lost 5 bases, J lost 3 bases, and 15 bases lay in between. The V gene's germline CDR1 is SEHNR and CDR2 FQNEAQ (reference sequence). The source is a female donor with multiple sclerosis, enrolled in a pregnancy study. The source was CD8+ T cells from peripheral blood mononuclear cells, collected in the third trimester of pregnancy. The V gene is TRBV7-9, the J gene TRBJ2-3, with D perhaps TRBD1 (6 bases). CDR3 nucleotides: TGTGCCAGCAGCGGACCAGGGGTCACGACAGATACGCAGTATTTT. It encodes CASSGPGVTTDTQYF.